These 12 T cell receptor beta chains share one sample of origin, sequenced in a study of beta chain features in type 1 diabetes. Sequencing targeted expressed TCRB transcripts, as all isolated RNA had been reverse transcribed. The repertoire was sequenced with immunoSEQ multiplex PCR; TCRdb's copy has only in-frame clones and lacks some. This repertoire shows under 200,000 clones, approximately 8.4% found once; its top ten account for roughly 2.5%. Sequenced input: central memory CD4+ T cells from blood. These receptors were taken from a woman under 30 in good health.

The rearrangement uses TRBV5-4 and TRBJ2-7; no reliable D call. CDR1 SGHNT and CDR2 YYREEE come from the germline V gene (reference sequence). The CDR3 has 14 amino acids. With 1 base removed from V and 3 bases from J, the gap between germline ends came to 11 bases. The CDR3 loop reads CASSLSAAGYEQYF. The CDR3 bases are TGTGCCAGCAGCTTGAGTGCGGCCGGCTACGAGCAGTACTTC.

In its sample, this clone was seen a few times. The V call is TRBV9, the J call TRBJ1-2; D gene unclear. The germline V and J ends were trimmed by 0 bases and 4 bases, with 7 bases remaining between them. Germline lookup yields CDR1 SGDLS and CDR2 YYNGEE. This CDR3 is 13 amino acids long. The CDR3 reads CASSVAQSYGYTF. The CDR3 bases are TGTGCCAGCAGCGTAGCACAGTCCTATGGCTACACCTTC.

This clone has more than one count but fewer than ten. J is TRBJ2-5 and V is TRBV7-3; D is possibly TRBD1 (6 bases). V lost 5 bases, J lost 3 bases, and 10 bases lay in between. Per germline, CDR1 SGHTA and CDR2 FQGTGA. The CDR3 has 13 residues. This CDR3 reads CASSPGGKETQYF. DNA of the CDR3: TGTGCCAGCAGCCCTGGGGGCAAAGAGACCCAGTACTTC.

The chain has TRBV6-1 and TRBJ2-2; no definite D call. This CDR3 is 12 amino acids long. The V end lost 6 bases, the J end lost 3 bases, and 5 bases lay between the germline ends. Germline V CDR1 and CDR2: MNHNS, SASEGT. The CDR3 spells CASREDTGELFF. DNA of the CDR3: TGTGCCAGCAGAGAGGACACCGGGGAGCTGTTTTTT.

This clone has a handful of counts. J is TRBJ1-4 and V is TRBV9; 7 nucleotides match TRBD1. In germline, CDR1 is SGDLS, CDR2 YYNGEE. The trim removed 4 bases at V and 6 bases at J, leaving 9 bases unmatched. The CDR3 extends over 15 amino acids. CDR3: CASSPRDSWDEKLFF. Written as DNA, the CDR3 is TGTGCCAGCAGCCCCCGGGACAGCTGGGATGAAAAACTGTTTTTT.

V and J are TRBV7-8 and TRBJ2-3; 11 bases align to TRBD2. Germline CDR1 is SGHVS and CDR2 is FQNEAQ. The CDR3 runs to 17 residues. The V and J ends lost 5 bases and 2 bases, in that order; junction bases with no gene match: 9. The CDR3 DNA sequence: TGTGCCAGCAGCCGACGGACTAGCGGGCTCATCACAGATACGCAGTATTTT. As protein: CASSRRTSGLITDTQYF. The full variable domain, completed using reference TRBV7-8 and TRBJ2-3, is GAGVSQSPRYKVAKRGQDVALRCDPISGHVSLFWYQQALGQGPEFLTYFQNEAQLDKSGLPSDRFFAERPEGSVSTLKIQRTQQEDSAVYLCASSRRTSGLITDTQYFGPGTRLTVL.

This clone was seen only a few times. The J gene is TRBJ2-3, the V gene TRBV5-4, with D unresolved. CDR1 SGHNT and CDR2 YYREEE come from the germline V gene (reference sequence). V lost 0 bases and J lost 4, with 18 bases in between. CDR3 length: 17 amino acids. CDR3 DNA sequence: TGTGCCAGCAGCTTGGTACGGGTCGGAAGCTACGCAGATACGCAGTATTTT. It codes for CASSLVRVGSYADTQYF.

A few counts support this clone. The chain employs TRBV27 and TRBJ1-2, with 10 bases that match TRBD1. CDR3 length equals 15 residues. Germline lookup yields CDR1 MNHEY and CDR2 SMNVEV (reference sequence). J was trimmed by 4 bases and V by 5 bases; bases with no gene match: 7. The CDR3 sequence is CASSGATGGGYGYTF. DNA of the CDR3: TGTGCCAGCAGTGGCGCGACAGGGGGCGGCTATGGCTACACCTTC.

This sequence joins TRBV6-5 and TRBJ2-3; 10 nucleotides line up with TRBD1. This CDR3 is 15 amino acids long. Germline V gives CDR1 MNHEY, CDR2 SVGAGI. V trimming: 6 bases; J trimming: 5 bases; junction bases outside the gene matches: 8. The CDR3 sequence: CASSFGTGVKDTQYF. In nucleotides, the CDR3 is TGTGCCAGCAGCTTCGGGACAGGGGTAAAAGATACGCAGTATTTT.

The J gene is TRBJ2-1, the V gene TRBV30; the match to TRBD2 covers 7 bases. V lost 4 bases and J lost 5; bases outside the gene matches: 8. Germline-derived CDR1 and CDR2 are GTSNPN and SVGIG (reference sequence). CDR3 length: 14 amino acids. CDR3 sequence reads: CAWIGREPNNEQFF. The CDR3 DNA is TGTGCCTGGATTGGGCGGGAGCCAAACAATGAGCAGTTCTTC.

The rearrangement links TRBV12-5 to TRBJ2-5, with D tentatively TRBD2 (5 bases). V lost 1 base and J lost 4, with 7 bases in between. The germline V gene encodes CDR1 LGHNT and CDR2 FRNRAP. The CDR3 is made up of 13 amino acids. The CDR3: CASGLGRGETQYF. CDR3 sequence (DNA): TGTGCTAGTGGTTTGGGCCGGGGAGAGACCCAGTACTTC.

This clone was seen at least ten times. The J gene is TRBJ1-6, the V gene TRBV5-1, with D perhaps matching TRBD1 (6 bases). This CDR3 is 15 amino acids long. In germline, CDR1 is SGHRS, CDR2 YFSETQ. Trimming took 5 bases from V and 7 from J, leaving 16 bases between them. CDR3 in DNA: TGCGCCAGCAGGTCCGACAGGCAAAGAAATTCACCCCTCCACTTT. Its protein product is CASRSDRQRNSPLHF.